A single sample is the source of the 20 T cell receptor beta chains below, sequenced in a study of T cell responses to AZD1222 COVID-19 vaccine. The repertoire was sequenced with immunoSEQ multiplex PCR; TCRdb's copy has only in-frame clones and lacks some. The data show roughly 150,000 clones, with 87% seen just once and approximately 0.97% held by the top ten. The starting material was peripheral blood, obtained 28 days after the second AZD1222 dose. The receptors originated from an adult who received the AZD1222 COVID-19 vaccine.

This sequence joins TRBV5-8 and TRBJ1-2; 8 bases match TRBD1. The CDR3 covers 14 residues. The V gene end was trimmed by 4 bases and the J gene end by 0 bases; junction bases not matched to a gene: 2. CDR1 is SGHTS, CDR2 YDEGEE, per germline. The CDR3 coding sequence is TGTGCCAGCAGCCTGACAGGGGCTAACTATGGCTACACCTTC. It specifies CASSLTGANYGYTF.

The genes are TRBV30 and TRBJ1-4; D might be TRBD1 (5 bases). The CDR3 length is 12 residues. The germline V and J ends were trimmed by 5 bases and 12 bases, with 16 bases remaining between them. Germline CDR1 GTSNPN, CDR2 SVGIG (reference sequence). The CDR3 region is CAWAARGVQLFF. The CDR3, as DNA: TGTGCCTGGGCGGCAAGGGGCGTCCAACTGTTTTTT.

A remark on this clone: The junction shows a germline mismatch at one end, possibly a read error. The chain links TRBV12-3 or TRBV12-4 to TRBJ1-2; TRBD1 is a possible D gene (5 bases). The CDR3 covers 11 residues. The CDR3 DNA sequence: TGTGCCAGCAGTTTACCCGGGACCATTTATTTC. This gives the protein CASSLPGTIYF.

In this sample, this clone turned up a few times. The chain joins TRBV6-2 or TRBV6-3 to TRBJ1-5; D is possibly TRBD1 (5 bases). Trimming stripped 5 bases from V and 0 bases from J, with 14 bases between. Germline lookup yields CDR1 MNHEY and CDR2 SVGEGT. The CDR3 covers 16 residues. DNA of the CDR3: TGTGCCAGCAGTCCAGGGAGCACTTATAGCAATCAGCCCCAGCATTTT. Amino acid sequence: CASSPGSTYSNQPQHF.

Here the CDR3 reads CASSYRGANEKLFF. The CDR3, as DNA: TGTGCCAGCAGTTACCGAGGAGCAAATGAAAAACTGTTTTTT. This rearrangement joins TRBV6-5 to TRBJ1-4, with D unresolved. The V end lost 2 bases, the J end lost 5 bases, and 9 bases lay between the germline ends. The CDR3 has 14 amino acids. The germline V gene has CDR1 MNHEY and CDR2 SVGAGI.

The J gene is TRBJ2-3, the V gene TRBV9; D possibly corresponds to TRBD1 (5 bases). V lost 6 bases and J lost 1, with 18 bases in between. The germline gives CDR1 SGDLS, CDR2 YYNGEE. CDR3 length: 16 residues. As DNA, the CDR3 is TGTGCCAGCACCTTGACAGACAGATTTCGCACAGATACGCAGTATTTT. As protein: CASTLTDRFRTDTQYF.

The rearrangement uses TRBV12-3 or TRBV12-4 and TRBJ1-2, with D possibly matching TRBD1 (6 bases). V was clipped by 3 bases and J by 6 bases, with 11 bases between them. The CDR3 spans 13 residues. CDR3 protein: CASSFDGGHGYTF. CDR3 DNA sequence: TGTGCCAGCAGTTTTGACGGGGGCCATGGCTACACCTTC.

The CDR3 protein is CASSKMTGMNTIYF. The CDR3 nucleotides read TGTGCCAGTAGTAAAATGACAGGGATGAACACCATATATTTT. The chain combines TRBV19 with TRBJ1-3; the match to TRBD1 covers 7 bases. Germline loops: CDR1 LNHDA, CDR2 SQIVND (reference sequence). The CDR3 loop spans 14 amino acids. V lost 4 bases to trimming and J lost 7 bases; unmatched junction nucleotides: 7.

The chain joins TRBV19 to TRBJ2-7, with D perhaps TRBD2 (7 bases). This CDR3 contains 14 residues. With 7 bases removed from V and 5 bases from J, the gap between germline ends came to 18 bases. Germline V CDR1 and CDR2: LNHDA, SQIVND (reference sequence). DNA for the CDR3: TGTGCCAGTAACCAAGGGGGGGGATTCAACGAGCAGTACTTC. It codes for CASNQGGGFNEQYF.

The CDR3 sequence: CASSRRDEGPEELFF. CDR3 nucleotides: TGCGCCAGCAGCCGCAGGGACGAGGGTCCGGAGGAGCTGTTTTTT. The rearrangement uses TRBV5-1 and TRBJ2-2; D possibly matches TRBD1 or TRBD2 (5 bases each). CDR1 is SGHRS, CDR2 YFSETQ, per germline. The ends were cut back, 4 bases at V and 10 bases at J, with 20 bases in the middle. The CDR3 length is 15 residues.

This clone was recorded once. This rearrangement joins TRBV10-2 to TRBJ1-1; D not resolved. This CDR3 has 11 amino acids. The V and J ends lost 11 bases and 5 bases respectively, with 12 bases between them. Germline V gives CDR1 WSHSY, CDR2 SAAADI. The CDR3, as DNA: TGCGCCGCGAGAGCGGATACTGAAGCTTTCTTT. It encodes CAARADTEAFF.

The genes are TRBV7-2 and TRBJ2-5; TRBD2 agrees at 16 bases. Germline V lookup: CDR1 SGHTA, CDR2 FQGNSA. This CDR3 comprises 18 residues. V dropped 2 bases and J dropped 9; count of bases not matched to a gene: 12. This CDR3 reads CASSLRGLAGGPPEAQYF. The CDR3 DNA reads as TGTGCCAGCAGCTTAAGGGGACTAGCGGGGGGGCCACCTGAGGCCCAGTACTTC.

The chain recombines TRBV6-5 with TRBJ2-3; D is possibly TRBD2 (6 bases). CDR1 and CDR2 from the germline V gene are MNHEY and SVGAGI. Trimming stripped 5 bases from V and 0 bases from J, with 12 bases between. The CDR3 spans 15 residues. The CDR3 DNA is TGTGCCAGCAGTCGCCCGGGACTTAGCACAGATACGCAGTATTTT. Translating gives CASSRPGLSTDTQYF.

The chain uses TRBV29-1 and TRBJ1-2, with a possible D match to TRBD1 (5 bases). V lost 4 bases, J lost 6 bases, and 12 bases lay in between. CDR3 length: 12 residues. Germline assignment: CDR1 SQVTM and CDR2 ANQGSEA. CDR3 sequence reads: CSVGEGRNGYTF. As DNA, the CDR3 is TGCAGCGTTGGGGAGGGGAGGAATGGCTACACCTTC.

This chain connects TRBV4-1 to TRBJ1-2, with D perhaps TRBD1 (5 bases). This CDR3 is 14 amino acids long. CDR1 is MGHRA and CDR2 is YSYEKL in the germline V gene. V lost 5 bases and J 8 bases, leaving 18 bases between the germline ends. CDR3 sequence reads: CASSSPAGRKGYTF. CDR3 nucleotides: TGCGCCAGCAGCTCCCCCGCAGGGCGTAAGGGCTACACCTTC.

This clone appeared a single time. The chain joins TRBV6-2 or TRBV6-3 to TRBJ2-7; a possible D gene is TRBD2 (6 bases). The CDR3 is 14 amino acids. The germline gives CDR1 MNHEY, CDR2 SVGEGT. Trimming stripped 0 bases from V and 3 bases from J, with 9 bases between. CDR3: CASSYSGLGYEQYF. The CDR3 DNA follows: TGTGCCAGCAGTTACTCGGGACTGGGCTACGAGCAGTACTTC.

This chain joins TRBV5-6 and TRBJ2-1; D is undetermined. Germline CDR1 and CDR2: SGHDT and YYEEEE. The CDR3 spans 15 residues. The germline V and J ends were trimmed by 4 bases and 1 base, with 12 bases remaining between them. The CDR3 reads CASSPWLLSYNEQFF. CDR3 nucleotides: TGTGCCAGCAGCCCTTGGCTGTTGTCCTACAATGAGCAGTTCTTC.

The chain joins TRBV27 to TRBJ2-7; 7 positions match TRBD1. Per the germline V gene, CDR1 is MNHEY and CDR2 is SMNVEV (reference sequence). The CDR3 is 13 residues long. Trimming cost V 5 bases and J 2 bases; bases outside gene matches: 3. The CDR3 here is CASSDRVPYEQYF. CDR3 bases: TGTGCCAGCAGTGACAGGGTGCCCTACGAGCAGTACTTC.

The chain joins TRBV7-9 to TRBJ1-4, with TRBD1 as a possible D gene (5 bases). Trimming removed 5 bases at V and 10 bases at J, with 17 bases between. There are 14 residues in the CDR3. From germline, CDR1 is SEHNR and CDR2 FQNEAQ (reference sequence). The CDR3 DNA reads TGTGCCAGCAGCACCCGGGGGGGAGTAGGAAAACTGTTTTTT. Residues: CASSTRGGVGKLFF. The whole variable domain, filled in from reference TRBV7-9 and TRBJ1-4, reads DTGVSQNPRHKITKRGQNVTFRCDPISEHNRLYWYRQTLGQGPEFLTYFQNEAQLEKSRLLSDRFSAERPKGSFSTLEIQRTEQGDSAMYLCASSTRGGVGKLFFGSGTQLSVL.

The V call is TRBV5-4, the J call TRBJ2-3; 7 nucleotides line up with TRBD1. The CDR3 is 15 residues long. Looked up from germline, CDR1 is SGHNT and CDR2 is YYREEE (reference sequence). V lost 4 bases, J lost 0 bases, and 5 bases stayed unmatched. The CDR3 sequence: CASSQGTASTDTQYF. The CDR3, as DNA: TGTGCCAGCAGCCAAGGGACAGCTAGCACAGATACGCAGTATTTT. The full variable domain, completed using reference TRBV5-4 and TRBJ2-3, is ETGVTQSPTHLIKTRGQQVTLRCSSQSGHNTVSWYQQALGQGPQFIFQYYREEENGRGNFPPRFSGLQFPNYSSELNVNALELDDSALYLCASSQGTASTDTQYFGPGTRLTVL.